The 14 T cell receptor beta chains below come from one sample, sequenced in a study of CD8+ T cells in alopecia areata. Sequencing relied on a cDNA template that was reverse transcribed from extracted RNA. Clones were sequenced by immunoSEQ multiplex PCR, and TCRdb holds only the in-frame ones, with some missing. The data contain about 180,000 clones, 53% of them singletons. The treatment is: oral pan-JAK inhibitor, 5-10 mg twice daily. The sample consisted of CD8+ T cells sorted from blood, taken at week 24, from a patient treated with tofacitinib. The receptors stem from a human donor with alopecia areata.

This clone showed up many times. CDR3 nucleotide sequence: TGTGCCAGCAGCCTCATGGGGGGACAAGAGACCCAGTACTTC. Residues: CASSLMGGQETQYF. The chain carries TRBV7-9 and TRBJ2-5, with D possibly matching TRBD2 (6 bases). Trimming removed 5 bases from V and 2 bases from J, with 12 bases in between. Germline CDR1 reads SEHNR; CDR2 reads FQNEAQ (reference sequence). The CDR3 has 14 residues.

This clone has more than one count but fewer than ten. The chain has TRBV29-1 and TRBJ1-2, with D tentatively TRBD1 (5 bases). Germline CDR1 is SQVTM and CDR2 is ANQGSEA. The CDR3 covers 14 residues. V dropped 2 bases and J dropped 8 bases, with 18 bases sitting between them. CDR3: CSVEYGSGRDGYTF. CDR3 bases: TGCAGCGTTGAATACGGGTCGGGGAGGGACGGCTACACCTTC.

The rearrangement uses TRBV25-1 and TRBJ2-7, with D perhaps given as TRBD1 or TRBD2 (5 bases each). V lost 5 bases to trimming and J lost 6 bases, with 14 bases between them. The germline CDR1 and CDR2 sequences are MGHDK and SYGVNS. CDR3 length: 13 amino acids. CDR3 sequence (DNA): TGTGCCAGCAGTCCGAAGGCCGGGGCCGAGCAGTACTTC. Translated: CASSPKAGAEQYF.

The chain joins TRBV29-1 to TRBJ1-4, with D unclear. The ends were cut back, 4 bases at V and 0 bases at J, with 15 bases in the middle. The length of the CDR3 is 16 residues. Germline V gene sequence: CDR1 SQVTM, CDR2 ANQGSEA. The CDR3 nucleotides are TGCAGCGTTGTTGAGCCAAGTTCTGCAACTAATGAAAAACTGTTTTTT. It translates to CSVVEPSSATNEKLFF.

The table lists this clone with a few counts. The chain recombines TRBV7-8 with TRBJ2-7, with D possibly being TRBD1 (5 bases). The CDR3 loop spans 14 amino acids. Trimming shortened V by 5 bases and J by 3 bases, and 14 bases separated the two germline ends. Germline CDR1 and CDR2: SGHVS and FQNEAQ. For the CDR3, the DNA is TGTGCCAGCAGCCTAGAGACAGCTGGCTACGAGCAGTACTTC. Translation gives CASSLETAGYEQYF.

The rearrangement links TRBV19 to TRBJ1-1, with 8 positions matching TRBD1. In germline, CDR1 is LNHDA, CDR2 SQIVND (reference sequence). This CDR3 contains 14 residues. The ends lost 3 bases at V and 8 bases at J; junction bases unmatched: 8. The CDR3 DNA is TGTGCCAGTAGTATGGGGACAGGTATGACGGAAGCTTTCTTT. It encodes CASSMGTGMTEAFF.

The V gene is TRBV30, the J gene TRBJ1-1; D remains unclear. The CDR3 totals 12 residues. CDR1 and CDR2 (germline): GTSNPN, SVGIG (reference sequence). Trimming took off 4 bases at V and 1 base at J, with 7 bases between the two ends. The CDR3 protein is CAWTMGNTEAFF. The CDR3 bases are TGTGCCTGGACTATGGGGAACACTGAAGCTTTCTTT.

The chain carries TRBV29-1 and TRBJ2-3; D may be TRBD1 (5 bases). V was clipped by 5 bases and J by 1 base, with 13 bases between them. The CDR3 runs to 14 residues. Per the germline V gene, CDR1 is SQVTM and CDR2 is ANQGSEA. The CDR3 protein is CSVPPSRGTDTQYF. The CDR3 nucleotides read TGCAGCGTTCCCCCCAGCAGGGGCACAGATACGCAGTATTTT.

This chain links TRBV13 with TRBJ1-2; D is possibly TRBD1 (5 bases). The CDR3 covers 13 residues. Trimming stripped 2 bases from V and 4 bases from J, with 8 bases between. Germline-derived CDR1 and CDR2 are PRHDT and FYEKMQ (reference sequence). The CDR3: CASSLQGLYGYTF. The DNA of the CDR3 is TGTGCCAGCAGCTTACAGGGTCTCTATGGCTACACCTTC.

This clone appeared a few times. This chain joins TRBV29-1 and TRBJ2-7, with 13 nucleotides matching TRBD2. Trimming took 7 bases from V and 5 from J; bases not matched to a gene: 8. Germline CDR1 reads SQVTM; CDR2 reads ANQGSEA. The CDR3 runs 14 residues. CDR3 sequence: CSARLAGGPDEQYF. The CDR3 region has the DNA TGCAGCGCTAGACTAGCGGGGGGTCCTGACGAGCAGTACTTC.

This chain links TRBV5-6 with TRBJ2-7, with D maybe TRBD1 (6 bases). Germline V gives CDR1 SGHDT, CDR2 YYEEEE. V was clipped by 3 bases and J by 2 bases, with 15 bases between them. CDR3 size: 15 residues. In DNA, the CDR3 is TGTGCCAGCAGCTCACCGGGACATATAACCTACGAGCAGTACTTC. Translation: CASSSPGHITYEQYF.

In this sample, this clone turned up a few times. CDR3 in amino acids: CASSYRHEQYF. The CDR3 bases are TGTGCCAGCAGCTATCGACACGAGCAGTACTTC. The chain combines TRBV7-2 with TRBJ2-7; D unclear. The CDR3 sequence is 11 residues long. Germline-derived CDR1 and CDR2 are SGHTA and FQGNSA. Trimming left V 4 bases short and J 5 bases short, with 6 bases between.

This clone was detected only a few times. This chain's CDR3 is CASSVGADGGAFF. The CDR3 region has the DNA TGTGCCAGCAGCGTAGGAGCGGACGGTGGTGCGTTCTTC. The chain has TRBV9 and TRBJ2-1; D may be TRBD2 (5 bases). Trimming took 0 bases from V and 15 from J, leaving 16 bases between them. The CDR3 has 13 residues. CDR1 and CDR2 (germline): SGDLS, YYNGEE.

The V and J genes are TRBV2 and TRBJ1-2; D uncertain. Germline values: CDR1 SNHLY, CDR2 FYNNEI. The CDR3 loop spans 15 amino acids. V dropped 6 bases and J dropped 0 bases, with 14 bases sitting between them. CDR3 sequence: CASRLNIATNYGYTF. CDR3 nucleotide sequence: TGTGCCAGCAGGTTAAACATTGCAACTAACTATGGCTACACCTTC.